The clone carrying this T cell receptor beta chain was seen only a few times. Its matching antigen is unknown. One entry per CDR3 protein results from TCRdb running MiXCR on the reads. This repertoire shows around 570,000 distinct CDR3 sequences, about 39% found once; its top ten account for 48%. This specimen belongs to a study of T cell repertoires in cytomegalovirus infection. About the study: Researchers turned to recently identified HLA-C-restricted CMV epitopes as well as well-studied HLA-B-restricted ones. CMV infection plus the matching HLA type was flagged by public TCR beta signatures.

Germline assignment: CDR1 MNHNS and CDR2 SASEGT. V was pared by 3 bases and J by 5 bases, with 8 bases between. This CDR3 comprises 13 residues. The material sequenced was cultured PBMCs, taken from culture after CMV antigen stimulation. This TCR was recovered from a human donor in good health (CMV status not recorded). Some clones in this sample may be carry-over from other donors' samples. The V call is TRBV6-1, the J call TRBJ2-4, with a tentative D call TRBD1 (5 bases). This CDR3 is CASSDRAENIQYF. For the CDR3, the DNA is TGTGCCAGCAGTGACAGGGCCGAAAACATTCAGTACTTC.